The 8 T cell receptor beta chains below all came from one sample that was sequenced in a study of graft-versus-host responses after intestinal transplantation (dated by TCRdb to the early 2020s). The library came from the immunoSEQ multiplex PCR assay. TCRdb carries this immuneACCESS record with in-frame sequences only. Its versions omit some clonotypes, under half of them owing to an unresolved V gene in the studies checked, with the rest unexplained. For this sample there are around 25,000 clones; about 40% appear just once. Jointly, the top ten make up 0.66% of the sample. This specimen's time point label, per the study, means: cells obtained before transplantation from donor or recipient. Specimen: alloreactive CD4+ T cells from a mixed lymphocyte reaction culture, collected before intestinal transplant. The intended sense of this specimen's cell subset or site label: CFSE-low proliferating T cells sorted from approximately 6-day pre-transplant mixed lymphocyte reaction (GvH or HvG direction). These receptors came from a human patient who received an intestinal transplant.

There are a few counts of this clone. The V and J genes are TRBV30 and TRBJ1-5; 9 nucleotides agree with TRBD1. The CDR3 extends over 14 amino acids. The germline CDR1 and CDR2 sequences are GTSNPN and SVGIG (reference sequence). With V trimmed by 5 bases and J by 6 bases, 8 bases remained unmatched. In nucleotides, the CDR3 is TGTGCCTGGGGACCAACAGGGGGCTTTCAGCCCCAGCATTTT. It codes for CAWGPTGGFQPQHF.

This chain uses TRBV7-9 with TRBJ2-3; the D gene is possibly TRBD2 (5 bases). This CDR3 is 15 amino acids long. Trimming left V 5 bases short and J 9 bases short, with 21 bases between. Germline lookup yields CDR1 SEHNR and CDR2 FQNEAQ (reference sequence). The CDR3 protein is CASSPAAGSFGTQYF. CDR3 DNA sequence: TGTGCCAGCAGCCCGGCGGCGGGTTCGTTCGGCACGCAGTATTTT. The whole variable domain, remainder taken from reference TRBV7-9 and TRBJ2-3, is DTGVSQNPRHKITKRGQNVTFRCDPISEHNRLYWYRQTLGQGPEFLTYFQNEAQLEKSRLLSDRFSAERPKGSFSTLEIQRTEQGDSAMYLCASSPAAGSFGTQYFGPGTRLTVL.

V gene TRBV11-3 combines with J gene TRBJ1-2, with D unresolved. The length of the CDR3 is 15 residues. Trimming stripped 0 bases from V and 4 bases from J, with 12 bases between. Germline V gene lookup returns CDR1 SGHNT and CDR2 YENEEA. CDR3 sequence: CASSLDFAGIYGYTF. CDR3 nucleotides: TGTGCCAGCAGCTTAGATTTCGCGGGGATCTATGGCTACACCTTC.

This clone counts as medium-sized (0.01 to 0.1%). This chain links TRBV6-6 with TRBJ1-5, with a weak D call TRBD1 (5 bases). Trimming removed 5 bases at V and 2 bases at J, with 10 bases between. Germline V CDR1 and CDR2: MNHNY, SVGAGI (reference sequence). The CDR3 is 14 residues long. CDR3 region: CASSRGYGNQPQHF. In nucleotides, the CDR3 is TGTGCCAGCAGTCGGGGGTATGGCAATCAGCCCCAGCATTTT.

Within the sample, this clone is medium-sized (0.01 to 0.1%). V usage is TRBV10-3 and J usage is TRBJ1-2; D remains ambiguous. From germline, CDR1 is ENHRY and CDR2 SYGVKD. Trimming removed 2 bases from V and 7 bases from J, with 8 bases in between. The CDR3 runs 12 residues. This chain's CDR3 is CAISEGSGGYTF. CDR3 nucleotide sequence: TGTGCCATCAGTGAGGGCTCTGGTGGCTACACCTTC.

The genes are TRBV5-6 and TRBJ2-2; possibly TRBD1 for D (5 bases). The CDR3 is 16 residues long. Germline V CDR1 and CDR2: SGHDT, YYEEEE. V lost 3 bases to trimming and J lost 4 bases, with 16 bases between them. CDR3 bases: TGTGCCAGCAGCTCGCTGGGGCCCAGATCCACCGGGGAGCTGTTTTTT. It codes for CASSSLGPRSTGELFF.

This clone showed up just a few times. At one boundary the junction diverges from the germline segment, which might be a read error. The chain recombines TRBV5-1 with TRBJ1-2, with a tentative D call TRBD1 (6 bases). CDR1 and CDR2 (germline): SGHRS, YFSETQ. The CDR3 length is 12 residues. The CDR3 is CASRLDSYGYTF. In DNA, the CDR3 is TGCGCCAGCAGGTTGGACAGCTATGGCTACACCTTC.

J is TRBJ2-7 and V is TRBV9, with D tentatively TRBD2 (6 bases). Germline V gene lookup returns CDR1 SGDLS and CDR2 YYNGEE. Trimming shortened V by 2 bases and J by 2 bases, and 14 bases separated the two germline ends. The CDR3 covers 15 residues. In DNA form, the CDR3 reads TGTGCCAGCAGCGTGACCCTGGGGGGACCCTACGAGCAGTACTTC. The encoded protein is CASSVTLGGPYEQYF.